This T cell receptor (beta chain) originates from a study of blood T cell repertoires in COVID-19. Turning to the study itself: COVID-19 samples, acute and convalescent, were from the United States, Italy and Spain.

Seattle's enrolled individuals joined amid active infection and were then monitored longitudinally. In the authors' methods: How many nucleated cells were present was estimated from reference gene primer amplification. Sequenced by immunoSEQ multiplex PCR; TCRdb stores in-frame clones only, minus some. That table is the source of V, J and clone size, and D and trimming were worked out from the DNA. The table shows 200,000 to 250,000 clones, with approximately 89% occurring only once. The CDR3 is 15 amino acids. Germline V gene lookup returns CDR1 MDHEN and CDR2 SYDVKM. V lost 6 bases to trimming and J lost 8 bases, with 23 bases between them.

The clonotype comes from a woman in her thirties with COVID-19, enrolled during active disease. The sequencing input was peripheral blood. The rearrangement links TRBV28 to TRBJ2-7, with D possibly matching TRBD2 (6 bases). In nucleotides, the CDR3 is TGTGCCAGCAGCCGCGTTGATACCGGACTATCAAAGCAGTACGTC. The encoded protein is CASSRVDTGLSKQYV.